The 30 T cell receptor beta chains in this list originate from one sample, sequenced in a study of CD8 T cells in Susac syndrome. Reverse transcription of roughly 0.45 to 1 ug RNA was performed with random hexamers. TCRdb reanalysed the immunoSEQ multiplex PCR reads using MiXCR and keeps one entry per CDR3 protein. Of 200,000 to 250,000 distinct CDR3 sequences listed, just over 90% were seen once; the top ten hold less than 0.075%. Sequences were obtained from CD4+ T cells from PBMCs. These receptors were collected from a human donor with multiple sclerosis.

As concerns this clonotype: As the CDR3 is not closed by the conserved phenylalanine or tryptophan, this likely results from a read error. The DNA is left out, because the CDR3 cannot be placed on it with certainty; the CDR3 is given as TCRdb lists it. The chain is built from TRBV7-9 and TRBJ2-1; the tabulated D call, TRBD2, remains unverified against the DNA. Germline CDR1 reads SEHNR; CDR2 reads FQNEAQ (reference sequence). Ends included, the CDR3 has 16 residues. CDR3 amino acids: CASSLEVGPSTEQPRL.

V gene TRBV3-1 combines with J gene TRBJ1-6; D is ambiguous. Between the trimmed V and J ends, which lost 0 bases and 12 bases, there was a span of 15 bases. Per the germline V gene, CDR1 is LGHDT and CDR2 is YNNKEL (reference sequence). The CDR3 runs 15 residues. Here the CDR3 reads CASSQDLVPLRPLHF. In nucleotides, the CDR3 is TGTGCCAGCAGCCAAGATCTGGTCCCACTCCGACCCCTCCACTTT.

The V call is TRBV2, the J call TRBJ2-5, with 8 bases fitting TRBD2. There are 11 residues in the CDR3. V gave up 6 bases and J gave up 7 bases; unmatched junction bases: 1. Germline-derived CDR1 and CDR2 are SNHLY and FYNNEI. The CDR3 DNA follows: TGTGCCAGCAGCGGGGGGGGGACCCAGTACTTC. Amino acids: CASSGGGTQYF.

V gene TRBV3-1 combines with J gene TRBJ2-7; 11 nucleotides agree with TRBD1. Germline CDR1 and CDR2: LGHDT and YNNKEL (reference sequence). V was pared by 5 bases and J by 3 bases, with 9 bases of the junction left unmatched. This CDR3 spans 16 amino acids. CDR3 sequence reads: CASSTPPGQGVYEQYF. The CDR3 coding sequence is TGTGCCAGCAGCACACCACCGGGACAGGGGGTCTACGAGCAGTACTTC.

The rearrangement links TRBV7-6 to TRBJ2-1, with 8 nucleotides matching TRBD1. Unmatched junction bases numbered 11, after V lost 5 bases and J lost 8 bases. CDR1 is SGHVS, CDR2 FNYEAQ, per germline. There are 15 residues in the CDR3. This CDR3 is CASSRDRGQWDEQFF. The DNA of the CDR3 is TGTGCCAGCAGCCGAGACAGGGGACAGTGGGATGAGCAGTTCTTC.

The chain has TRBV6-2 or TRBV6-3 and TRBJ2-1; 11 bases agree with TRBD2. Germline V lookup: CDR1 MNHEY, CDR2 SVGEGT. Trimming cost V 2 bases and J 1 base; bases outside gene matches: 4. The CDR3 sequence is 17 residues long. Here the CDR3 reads CASSYVLAGGSYNEQFF. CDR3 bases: TGTGCCAGCAGTTACGTCCTAGCGGGGGGTTCCTACAATGAGCAGTTCTTC.

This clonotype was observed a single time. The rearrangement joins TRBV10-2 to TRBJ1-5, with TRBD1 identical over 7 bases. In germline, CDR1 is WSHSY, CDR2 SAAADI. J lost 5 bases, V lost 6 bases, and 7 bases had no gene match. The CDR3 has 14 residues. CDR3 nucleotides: TGCGCCAGCAGAGGGACAGACAGGGATCAGCCCCAGCATTTT. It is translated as CASRGTDRDQPQHF.

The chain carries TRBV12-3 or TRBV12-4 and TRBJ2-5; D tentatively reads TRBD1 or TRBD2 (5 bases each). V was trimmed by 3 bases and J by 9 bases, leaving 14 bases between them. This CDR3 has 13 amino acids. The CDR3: CASSFRDVGAQYF. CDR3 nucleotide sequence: TGTGCCAGCAGTTTTAGGGACGTCGGGGCCCAGTACTTC.

This chain's CDR3 is CASSVAGTRGGELFF. For the CDR3, the DNA is TGTGCCAGCAGCGTAGCTGGGACAAGAGGCGGGGAGCTGTTTTTT. The chain employs TRBV9 and TRBJ2-2; possible D gene TRBD1, 6 bases. V dropped 0 bases and J dropped 7 bases, with 13 bases sitting between them. Germline CDR1 SGDLS, CDR2 YYNGEE. The CDR3 is 15 amino acids. The whole variable domain, filled in from reference TRBV9 and TRBJ2-2, reads DSGVTQTPKHLITATGQRVTLRCSPRSGDLSVYWYQQSLDQGLQFLIQYYNGEERAKGNILERFSAQQFPDLHSELNLSSLELGDSALYFCASSVAGTRGGELFFGEGSRLTVL.

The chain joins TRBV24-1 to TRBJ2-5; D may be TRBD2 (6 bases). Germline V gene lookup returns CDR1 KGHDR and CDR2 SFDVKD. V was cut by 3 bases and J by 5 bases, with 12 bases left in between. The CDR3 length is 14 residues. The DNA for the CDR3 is TGTGCCACCAGTGATCCAAAGGGGAGGGAGACCCAGTACTTC. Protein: CATSDPKGRETQYF.

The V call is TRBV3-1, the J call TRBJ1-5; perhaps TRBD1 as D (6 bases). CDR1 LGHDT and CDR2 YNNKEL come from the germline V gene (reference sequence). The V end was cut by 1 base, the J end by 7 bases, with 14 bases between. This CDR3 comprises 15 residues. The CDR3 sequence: CASSQVWGAGQPQHF. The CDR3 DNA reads TGTGCCAGCAGCCAAGTCTGGGGGGCCGGGCAGCCCCAGCATTTT. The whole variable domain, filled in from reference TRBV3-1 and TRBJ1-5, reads DTAVSQTPKYLVTQMGNDKSIKCEQNLGHDTMYWYKQDSKKFLKIMFSYNNKELIINETVPNRFSPKSPDKAHLNLHINSLELGDSAVYFCASSQVWGAGQPQHFGDGTRLSIL.

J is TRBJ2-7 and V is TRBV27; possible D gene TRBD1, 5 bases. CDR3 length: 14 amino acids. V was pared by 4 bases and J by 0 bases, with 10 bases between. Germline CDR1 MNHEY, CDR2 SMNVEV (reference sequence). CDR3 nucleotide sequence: TGTGCCAGCAGTTCAAACAGGTTCTCCTACGAGCAGTACTTC. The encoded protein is CASSSNRFSYEQYF.

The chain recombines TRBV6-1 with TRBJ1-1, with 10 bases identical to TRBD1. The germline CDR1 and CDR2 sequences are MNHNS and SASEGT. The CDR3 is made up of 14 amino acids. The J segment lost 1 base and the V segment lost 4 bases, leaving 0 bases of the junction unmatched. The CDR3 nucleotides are TGTGCCAGCAGTGGGACAGGGGGGAACACTGAAGCTTTCTTT. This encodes CASSGTGGNTEAFF.

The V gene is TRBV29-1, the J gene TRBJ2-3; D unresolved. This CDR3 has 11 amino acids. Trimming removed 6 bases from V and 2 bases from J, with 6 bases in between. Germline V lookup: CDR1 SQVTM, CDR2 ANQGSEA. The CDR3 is CSVRDTDTQYF. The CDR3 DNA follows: TGCAGCGTGCGTGACACAGATACGCAGTATTTT.

The CDR3 coding sequence is TGCAGTGCGTATCCGCCCCCGGGACATTACAATGAGCAGTTCTTC. Protein: CSAYPPPGHYNEQFF. The chain has TRBV20-1 and TRBJ2-1; tentative D call: TRBD1 (6 bases). This CDR3 spans 15 amino acids. Per germline, CDR1 DFQATT and CDR2 SNEGSKA (reference sequence). V was shortened by 6 bases and J by 4 bases, with 19 bases between the two germline ends.

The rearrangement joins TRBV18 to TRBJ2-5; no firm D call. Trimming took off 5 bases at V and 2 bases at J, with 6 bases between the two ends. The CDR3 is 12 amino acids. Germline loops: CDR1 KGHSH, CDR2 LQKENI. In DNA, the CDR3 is TGTGCCAGCTCATCCGTGCAAGAGACCCAGTACTTC. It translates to CASSSVQETQYF. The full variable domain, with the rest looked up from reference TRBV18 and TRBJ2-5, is NAGVMQNPRHLVRRRGQEARLRCSPMKGHSHVYWYRQLPEEGLKFMVYLQKENIIDESGMPKERFSAEFPKEGPSILRIQQVVRGDSAAYFCASSSVQETQYFGPGTRLLVL.

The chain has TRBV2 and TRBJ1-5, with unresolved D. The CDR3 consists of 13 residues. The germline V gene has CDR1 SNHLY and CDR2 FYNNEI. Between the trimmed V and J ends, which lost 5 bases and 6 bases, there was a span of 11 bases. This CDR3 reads CASSPTIVQPQHF. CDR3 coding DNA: TGTGCCAGCAGTCCTACGATCGTTCAGCCCCAGCATTTT.

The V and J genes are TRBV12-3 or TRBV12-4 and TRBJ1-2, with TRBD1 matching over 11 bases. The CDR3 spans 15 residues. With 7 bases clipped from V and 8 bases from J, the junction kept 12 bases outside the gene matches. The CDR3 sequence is CASKLGTGGSRGYTF. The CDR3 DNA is TGTGCCAGCAAGTTAGGGACAGGGGGTTCGAGGGGCTACACCTTC.

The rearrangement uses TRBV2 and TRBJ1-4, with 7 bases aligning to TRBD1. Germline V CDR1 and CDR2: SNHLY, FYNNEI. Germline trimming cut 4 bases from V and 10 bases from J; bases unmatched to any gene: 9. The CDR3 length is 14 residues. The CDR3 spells CASSGGQAVGKLFF. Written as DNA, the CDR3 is TGTGCCAGCAGTGGAGGACAGGCGGTGGGAAAACTGTTTTTT.

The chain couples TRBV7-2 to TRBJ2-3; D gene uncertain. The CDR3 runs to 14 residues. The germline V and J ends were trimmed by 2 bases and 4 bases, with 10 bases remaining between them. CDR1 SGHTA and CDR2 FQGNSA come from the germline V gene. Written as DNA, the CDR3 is TGTGCCAGCAGCTTAACCACTTTGGCAGATACGCAGTATTTT. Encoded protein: CASSLTTLADTQYF.

In DNA, the CDR3 is TGTGCCAGCAGTTTAGTTGGTTCGGGTTTGGTACTGAACACTGAAGCTTTCTTT. Translating it yields CASSLVGSGLVLNTEAFF. This chain joins TRBV12-3 or TRBV12-4 and TRBJ1-1; D ambiguous. This CDR3 comprises 18 residues. V was shortened by 1 base and J by 0 bases, with 18 bases between the two germline ends.

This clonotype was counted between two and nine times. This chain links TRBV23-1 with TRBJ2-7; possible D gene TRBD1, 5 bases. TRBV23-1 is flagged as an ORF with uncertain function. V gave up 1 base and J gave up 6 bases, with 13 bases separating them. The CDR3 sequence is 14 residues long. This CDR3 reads CASSQFAGSGEQYV. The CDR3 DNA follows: TGCGCCAGCAGTCAATTTGCAGGGTCTGGCGAGCAGTACGTC.

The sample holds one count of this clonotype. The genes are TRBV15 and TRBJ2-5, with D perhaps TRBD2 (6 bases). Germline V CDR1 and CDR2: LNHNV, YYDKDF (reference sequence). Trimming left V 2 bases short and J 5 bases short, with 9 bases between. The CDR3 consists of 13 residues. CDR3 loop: CATSRSGVETQYF. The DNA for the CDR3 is TGTGCCACCAGCAGATCGGGGGTGGAGACCCAGTACTTC.

CDR3 in amino acids: CASSVQGGLNEQFF. DNA for the CDR3: TGCGCCAGCAGCGTTCAGGGTGGTCTCAATGAGCAGTTCTTC. The chain couples TRBV5-1 to TRBJ2-1; D is possibly TRBD1 (5 bases). The V end was cut by 4 bases, the J end by 6 bases, with 14 bases between. The CDR3 extends over 14 amino acids. CDR1 and CDR2 (germline): SGHRS, YFSETQ.

CDR3 protein: CASSSSYWVTSNQPQHF. Here the CDR3 DNA reads TGTGCCAGCAGCTCCTCATACTGGGTTACGAGCAATCAGCCCCAGCATTTT. The rearrangement links TRBV7-8 to TRBJ1-5; D call uncertain. Germline CDR1 SGHVS, CDR2 FQNEAQ. The V end lost 4 bases, the J end lost 1 base, and 17 bases lay between the germline ends. The CDR3 totals 17 residues.

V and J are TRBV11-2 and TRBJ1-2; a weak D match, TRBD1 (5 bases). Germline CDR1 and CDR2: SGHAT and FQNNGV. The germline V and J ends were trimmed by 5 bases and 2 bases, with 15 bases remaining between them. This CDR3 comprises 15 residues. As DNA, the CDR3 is TGTGCCAGCAGCGCCCGGGCCGAGGGGAACTATGGCTACACCTTC. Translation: CASSARAEGNYGYTF.

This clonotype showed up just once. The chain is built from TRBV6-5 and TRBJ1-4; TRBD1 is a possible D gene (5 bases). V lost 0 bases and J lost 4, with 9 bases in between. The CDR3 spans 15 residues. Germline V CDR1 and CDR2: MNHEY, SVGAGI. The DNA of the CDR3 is TGTGCCAGCAGTTACTCGGGGGGGGGTAATGAAAAACTGTTTTTT. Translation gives CASSYSGGGNEKLFF.

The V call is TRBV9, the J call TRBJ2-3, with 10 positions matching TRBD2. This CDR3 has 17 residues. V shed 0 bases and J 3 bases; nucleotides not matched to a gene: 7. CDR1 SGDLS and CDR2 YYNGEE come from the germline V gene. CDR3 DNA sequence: TGTGCCAGCAGCGTAGGTGGGATAGCGGGAGGAACAGATACGCAGTATTTT. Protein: CASSVGGIAGGTDTQYF.

Here the CDR3 reads CAISESLAGVYNEQFF. DNA of the CDR3: TGTGCCATCAGTGAGTCGTTAGCGGGAGTCTACAATGAGCAGTTCTTC. This chain links TRBV10-3 with TRBJ2-1; 9 bases fit TRBD2. The V segment lost 0 bases and the J segment 3 bases; nucleotides outside the gene matches: 3. CDR1 is ENHRY and CDR2 is SYGVKD in the germline V gene. This CDR3 contains 16 residues.

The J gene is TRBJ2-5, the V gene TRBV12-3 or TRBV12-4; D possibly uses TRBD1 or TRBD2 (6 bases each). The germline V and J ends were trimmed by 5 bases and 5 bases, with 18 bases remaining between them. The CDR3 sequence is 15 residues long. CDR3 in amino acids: CASSNPHTGRETQYF. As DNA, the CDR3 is TGTGCCAGCAGTAACCCTCATACAGGGAGGGAGACCCAGTACTTC.